This entry lists 9 T cell receptor beta chains sequenced from one sample in a study of CD8 T cells in Susac syndrome. Random hexamers were used to reverse transcribe the RNA input (roughly 0.5 to 1 ug). One entry per CDR3 protein, called by TCRdb with MiXCR from the immunoSEQ multiplex PCR reads. The sample consists of about 76,000 distinct CDR3 sequences, under 95% of them appearing once. Sequencing was carried out using CD8+ T cells from PBMCs. The origin of the receptors is a human donor with Susac syndrome.

This chain uses TRBV7-7 with TRBJ2-5; D possibly uses TRBD1 or TRBD2 (5 bases each). The germline V gene has CDR1 SSHAT and CDR2 FNYEAQ (reference sequence). The V gene lost 2 bases and the J gene lost 1 base, with 14 bases spanning the gap. The CDR3 runs 16 residues. In DNA, the CDR3 is TGTGCCAGCAGCTTATTGGGGGTAGCCCCCCAAGAGACCCAGTACTTC. Its protein product is CASSLLGVAPQETQYF.

The V and J genes are TRBV7-9 and TRBJ2-7; 16 nucleotides align to TRBD2. CDR3 length: 19 amino acids. Germline CDR1 is SEHNR and CDR2 is FQNEAQ (reference sequence). V lost 6 bases and J lost 0; bases outside the gene matches: 11. Here the CDR3 reads CASSSPGTSGRVSSYEQYF. In nucleotides, the CDR3 is TGTGCCAGCAGTTCTCCCGGGACTAGCGGGAGGGTTAGCTCCTACGAGCAGTACTTC. The variable domain in full, with the rest retrieved from reference TRBV7-9 and TRBJ2-7, is DTGVSQNPRHKITKRGQNVTFRCDPISEHNRLYWYRQTLGQGPEFLTYFQNEAQLEKSRLLSDRFSAERPKGSFSTLEIQRTEQGDSAMYLCASSSPGTSGRVSSYEQYFGPGTRLTVT.

The J gene is TRBJ2-7, the V gene TRBV28; D could derive from TRBD1 or TRBD2 (5 bases each). The CDR3 extends over 12 amino acids. Trimming pared 3 bases from V and 7 bases from J, leaving 10 bases between. Germline-derived CDR1 and CDR2 are MDHEN and SYDVKM. The CDR3, as DNA: TGTGCCAGCAGTTTGGGGTGGGGGGAGCAGTACTTC. It is translated as CASSLGWGEQYF. Combining the CDR3 with reference TRBV28 and TRBJ2-7 gives the whole variable domain DVKVTQSSRYLVKRTGEKVFLECVQDMDHENMFWYRQDPGLGLRLIYFSYDVKMKEKGDIPEGYSVSREKKERFSLILESASTNQTSMYLCASSLGWGEQYFGPGTRLTVT.

The chain is built from TRBV6-2 or TRBV6-3 and TRBJ1-1; TRBD1 matches 12 bases. The V gene's germline CDR1 is MNHEY and CDR2 SVGEGT. V lost 5 bases, J lost 6 bases, and 4 bases stayed unmatched. The CDR3 runs 14 residues. The CDR3, as DNA: TGTGCCAGCAGTCGATGGGACAGGGGGCCTGAAGCTTTCTTT. Translated, it gives CASSRWDRGPEAFF.

The CDR3 nucleotides read TGTGCCAGCAGCCCGAGGCCGGGACAGGGGGACTACAATGAGCAGTTCTTC. Amino acids: CASSPRPGQGDYNEQFF. The genes are TRBV9 and TRBJ2-1; TRBD1 matches 11 bases. The CDR3 length is 17 residues. The V gene's germline CDR1 is SGDLS and CDR2 YYNGEE. Trimming took 4 bases from V and 3 from J; bases not matched to a gene: 9.

The genes are TRBV6-5 and TRBJ2-7; D gene ambiguous. Germline V gives CDR1 MNHEY, CDR2 SVGAGI. Trimming removed 2 bases at V and 7 bases at J, with 15 bases between. The CDR3 has 14 residues. The CDR3 loop reads CASSYGSTTWEQYF. The CDR3 DNA is TGTGCCAGCAGTTACGGGTCTACCACCTGGGAGCAGTACTTC.

The chain is built from TRBV3-1 and TRBJ2-7; D call uncertain. Trimming shortened V by 0 bases and J by 4 bases, and 10 bases separated the two germline ends. The CDR3 spans 14 residues. Germline CDR1 and CDR2: LGHDT and YNNKEL (reference sequence). The CDR3 DNA reads TGTGCCAGCAGCCAAGACTGCAGCCCGTACGAGCAGTACTTC. Amino acid sequence: CASSQDCSPYEQYF.

This clonotype was observed once. The chain carries TRBV24-1 and TRBJ1-4; TRBD1 aligns across 7 bases. Germline lookup yields CDR1 KGHDR and CDR2 SFDVKD. The CDR3 has 16 residues. J was trimmed by 8 bases and V by 2 bases; bases with no gene match: 10. CDR3 loop: CATSDYSGQGGEKLFF. The CDR3 DNA is TGTGCCACCAGTGATTACTCCGGGCAGGGGGGAGAAAAACTGTTTTTT.

The chain joins TRBV19 to TRBJ2-1; 10 bases match TRBD2. The J segment lost 10 bases and the V segment lost 6 bases, leaving 12 bases of the junction unmatched. The CDR3 runs 15 residues. Per germline, CDR1 LNHDA and CDR2 SQIVND (reference sequence). The chain's CDR3 is CASSKLAGLAQEQFF. The CDR3 DNA is TGTGCCAGTAGCAAACTAGCGGGACTTGCACAGGAGCAGTTCTTC.